This entry concerns a single T cell receptor beta chain. The entry originates in a study of spatial heterogeneity in lung cancer. For the study at large: Each distinct TCR and UMI combination averaged more than ten appearances in raw reads.

The time point was: sample taken at primary tumor resection. There were roughly 72 donors, all of them untreated patients with early-stage non-small cell lung cancer. The CDR3 has 15 amino acids. V lost 6 bases and J lost 2; bases outside the gene matches: 8. In germline, CDR1 is SNHLY, CDR2 FYNNEI. Via MiXCR, TCRdb re-called the 5' RACE reads, giving one row per CDR3 protein. The top ten clones hold about a third of a sample with about 22,000 distinct CDR3 sequences, approximately 5.8% of them seen once. The J gene is TRBJ2-5, the V gene TRBV2; 8 nucleotides line up with TRBD1. This TCR derives from a male donor with early-stage non-small cell lung cancer. The material sequenced was PBMCs, taken at surgery. The CDR3 nucleotides are TGTGCCAGCAGCTACACTACAGGGGGACAAGAGACCCAGTACTTC. Its translation: CASSYTTGGQETQYF.